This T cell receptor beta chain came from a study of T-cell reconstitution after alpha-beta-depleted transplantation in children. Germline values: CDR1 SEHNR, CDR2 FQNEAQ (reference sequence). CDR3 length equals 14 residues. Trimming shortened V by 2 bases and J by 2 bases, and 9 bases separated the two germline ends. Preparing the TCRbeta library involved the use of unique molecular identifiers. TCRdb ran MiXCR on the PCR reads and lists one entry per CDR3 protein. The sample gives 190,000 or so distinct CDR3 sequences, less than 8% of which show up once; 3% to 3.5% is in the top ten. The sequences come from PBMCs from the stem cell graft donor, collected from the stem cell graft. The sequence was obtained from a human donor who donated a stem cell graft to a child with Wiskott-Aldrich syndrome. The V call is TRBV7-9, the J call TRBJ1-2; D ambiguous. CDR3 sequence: CASSLPKENYGYTF. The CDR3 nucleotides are TGTGCCAGCAGCTTACCCAAAGAGAACTATGGCTACACCTTC.